A single sample gave rise to the 4 T cell receptor beta chains below, sequenced in a study of Ad26.COV2.S vaccination and SARS-CoV-2 variants. The data were produced by immunoSEQ multiplex PCR, yet TCRdb's version contains in-frame clones alone and is incomplete. The sample lists about 680,000 clones; around 90% were seen once. The treatment here: 19 received Ad26.COV2.S at low or high dose, single or two shots; 5 received placebo; per-sample allocation not given. The study sampled participants on day 63 after the first vaccine or placebo injection. Source: peripheral blood, taken in a trial of Ad26.COV2.S vaccine versus placebo. The receptors originated from a person between 18 and 60 years old who received the Ad26.COV2.S COVID-19 vaccine or a placebo.

The chain couples TRBV5-1 to TRBJ1-1; 8 nucleotides align to TRBD1. The CDR3 covers 14 residues. The germline gives CDR1 SGHRS, CDR2 YFSETQ. V trimming: 4 bases; J trimming: 1 base; junction bases outside the gene matches: 3. The CDR3 spells CASSVGQGNTEAFF. The CDR3 DNA reads as TGCGCCAGCAGCGTTGGACAGGGGAACACTGAAGCTTTCTTT.

Worth noting for this clone: Other DNA sequences of this sample code for an identical CDR3. V and J are TRBV6-2 or TRBV6-3 and TRBJ2-1, with 11 bases that match TRBD2. The trim removed 2 bases at V and 6 bases at J, leaving 6 bases unmatched. This CDR3 is built from 16 residues. CDR1 is MNHEY, CDR2 SVGEGT, per germline. CDR3 nucleotides: TGTGCCAGCAGTTACCGCCTAGCGGGGGGCCCCAATGAGCAGTTCTTC. Translating it yields CASSYRLAGGPNEQFF.

This sequence joins TRBV25-1 and TRBJ1-2; D call uncertain. This CDR3 spans 16 amino acids. The V and J ends lost 1 base and 0 bases respectively, with 12 bases between them. CDR1 is MGHDK and CDR2 is SYGVNS in the germline V gene. The CDR3 DNA reads TGTGCCAGCAGTGAATCTGGCAGACCAGCTAACTATGGCTACACCTTC. Translated: CASSESGRPANYGYTF.

CDR3: CASSFGVGGLLAKNIQYF. CDR3 in DNA: TGTGCCAGCAGCTTTGGGGTGGGCGGACTGTTAGCCAAAAACATTCAGTACTTC. This chain uses TRBV5-6 with TRBJ2-4; perhaps TRBD2 as D (5 bases). Germline CDR1 SGHDT, CDR2 YYEEEE. Trimming shortened V by 2 bases and J by 0 bases, and 18 bases separated the two germline ends. The CDR3 is 18 amino acids.